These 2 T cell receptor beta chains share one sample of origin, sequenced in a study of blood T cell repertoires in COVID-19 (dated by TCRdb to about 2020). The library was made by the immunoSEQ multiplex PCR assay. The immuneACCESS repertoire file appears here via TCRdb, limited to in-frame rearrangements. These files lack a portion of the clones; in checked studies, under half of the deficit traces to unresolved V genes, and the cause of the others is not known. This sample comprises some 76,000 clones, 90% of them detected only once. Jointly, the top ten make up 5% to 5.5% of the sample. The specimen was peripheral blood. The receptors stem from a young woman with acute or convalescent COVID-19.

The DNA for the CDR3 is TGTGCCAGCAGAACAGGGGGCTGGGGCACCGGGGAGCTGTTTTTT. It specifies CASRTGGWGTGELFF. V gene TRBV2 combines with J gene TRBJ2-2, with 9 bases identical to TRBD1. The germline V gene has CDR1 SNHLY and CDR2 FYNNEI. Trimming cost V 6 bases and J 4 bases; bases outside gene matches: 6. The CDR3 spans 15 residues.

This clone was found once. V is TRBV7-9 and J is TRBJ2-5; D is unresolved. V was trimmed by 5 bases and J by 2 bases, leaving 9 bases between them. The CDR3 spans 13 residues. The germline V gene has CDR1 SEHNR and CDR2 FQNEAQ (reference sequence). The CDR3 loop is CASSPTTQETQYF. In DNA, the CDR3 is TGTGCCAGCAGCCCGACGACACAAGAGACCCAGTACTTC.